The clone carrying this T cell receptor beta chain was seen only once. In the study's own analysis: Reference gene primer amplification gave estimated nucleated cell counts. Assay used: immunoSEQ multiplex PCR; TCRdb lists only in-frame clones, some missing. V, J and clone size are those of that table, while D and trimming were read from the DNA. The sample holds tens of thousands of clones; roughly 84% are singletons and the top ten take approximately 28%. The entry originates in a study of blood T cell repertoires in COVID-19. Overall study context: Samples of COVID-19 (acute and convalescent) were obtained from the United States, Italy and Spain. Nucleic acid was either cDNA or gDNA, and it came from T cells, B-cell-depleted T cells, or PBMCs.

This TCR was sampled from a woman aged 80 or over with active or convalescent COVID-19. Sequencing input: peripheral blood.

CDR3 in amino acids: CASSSGRGSTEAFF. CDR3 bases: TGTGCCAGCAGTTCCGGGCGGGGGAGCACTGAAGCTTTCTTT. The chain employs TRBV5-8 and TRBJ1-1; a possible D gene is TRBD1 (5 bases). This CDR3 is built from 14 residues. With 5 bases removed from V and 4 bases from J, the gap between germline ends came to 15 bases. Germline CDR1 reads SGHTS; CDR2 reads YDEGEE.